This T cell receptor beta chain comes out of a study of T cell responses to AZD1222 COVID-19 vaccine. Study results and limitations: Unmutated variant regions reportedly attract nearly half of all spike-specific TCRs.

The sample holds one count of this clone. Its matching antigen is unknown. Germline lookup yields CDR1 DFQATT and CDR2 SNEGSKA (reference sequence). V was cut by 8 bases and J by 2 bases, with 5 bases left in between. This CDR3 is built from 10 residues. Clones were sequenced by immunoSEQ multiplex PCR, and TCRdb holds only the in-frame ones, with some missing. The table has 110,000 to 150,000 clones, just over 90% seen once. This receptor was identified in an adult in good health. The chain combines TRBV20-1 with TRBJ2-3; D unresolved. The sequencing here drew on peripheral blood, taken on day 0 of AZD1222 vaccination. The CDR3 is CSSYTDTQYF. The CDR3 coding sequence is TGCAGTTCATACACAGATACGCAGTATTTT.